This T cell receptor (beta chain) derives from a study of blood T cells in healthy people across ages. A J-beta primer mix and a sample-barcoded 5' primer were used in a second PCR of about 6 to 12 cycles. TCRdb reanalysed the 5' RACE reads using MiXCR and keeps one entry per CDR3 protein. The table has about 1.7 million distinct CDR3 sequences, about 30% seen once; the top ten hold roughly 8.2%. CDR3 length: 15 amino acids. The J segment lost 0 bases and the V segment lost 4 bases, leaving 5 bases of the junction unmatched. Germline CDR1 DFQATT, CDR2 SNEGSKA (reference sequence). This clonotype has a handful of counts.

The sequencing sample was made of blood. The V and J genes are TRBV20-1 and TRBJ2-1; 8 bases are shared with TRBD1. This clonotype was sampled from a woman in her twenties or thirties in good health. The CDR3 DNA reads as TGCAGTGCTACAAGTCAGGGGGCCTCCTACAATGAGCAGTTCTTC. The encoded protein is CSATSQGASYNEQFF.